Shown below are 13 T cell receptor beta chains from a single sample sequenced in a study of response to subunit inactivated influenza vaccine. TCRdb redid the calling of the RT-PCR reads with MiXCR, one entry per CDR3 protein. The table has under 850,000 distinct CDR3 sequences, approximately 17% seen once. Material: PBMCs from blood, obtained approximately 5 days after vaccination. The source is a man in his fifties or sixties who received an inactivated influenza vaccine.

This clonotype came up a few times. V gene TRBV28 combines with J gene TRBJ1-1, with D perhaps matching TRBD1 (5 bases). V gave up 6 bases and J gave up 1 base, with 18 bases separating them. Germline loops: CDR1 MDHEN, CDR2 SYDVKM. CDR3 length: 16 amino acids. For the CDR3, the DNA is TGTGCCAGCAGCCCCTTTGCAGGGCTCAAGAACACTGAAGCTTTCTTT. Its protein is CASSPFAGLKNTEAFF.

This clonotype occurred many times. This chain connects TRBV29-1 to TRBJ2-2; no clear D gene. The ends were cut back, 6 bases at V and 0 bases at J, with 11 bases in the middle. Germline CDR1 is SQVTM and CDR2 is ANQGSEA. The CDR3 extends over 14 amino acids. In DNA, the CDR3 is TGCAGCGTCCTAAAGGGCGCGAACACCGGGGAGCTGTTTTTT. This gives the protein CSVLKGANTGELFF.

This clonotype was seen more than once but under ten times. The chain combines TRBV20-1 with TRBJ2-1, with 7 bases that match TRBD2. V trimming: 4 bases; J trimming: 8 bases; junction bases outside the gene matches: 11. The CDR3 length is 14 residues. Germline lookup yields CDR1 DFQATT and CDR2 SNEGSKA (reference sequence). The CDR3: CSAKSAAGEDEQFF. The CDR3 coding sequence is TGCAGTGCTAAGTCTGCGGCGGGGGAGGATGAGCAGTTCTTC.

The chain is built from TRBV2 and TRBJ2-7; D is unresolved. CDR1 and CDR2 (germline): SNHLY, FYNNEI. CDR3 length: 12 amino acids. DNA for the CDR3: TGTGCTGGGAAAACCGGGTCCTACGAGCAGTACTTC. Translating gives CAGKTGSYEQYF.

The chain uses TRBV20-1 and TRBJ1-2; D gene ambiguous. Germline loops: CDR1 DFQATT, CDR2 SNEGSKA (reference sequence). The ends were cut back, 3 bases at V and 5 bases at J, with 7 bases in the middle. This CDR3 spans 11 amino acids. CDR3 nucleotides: TGCAGTGCTAGCCCAGAATATGGCTACACCTTC. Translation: CSASPEYGYTF.

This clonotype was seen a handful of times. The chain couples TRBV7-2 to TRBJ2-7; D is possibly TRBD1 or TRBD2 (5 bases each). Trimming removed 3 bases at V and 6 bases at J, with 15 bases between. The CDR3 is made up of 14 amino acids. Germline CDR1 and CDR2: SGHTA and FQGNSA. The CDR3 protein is CASSFVRGTREQYF. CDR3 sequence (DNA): TGTGCCAGCAGCTTCGTACGGGGCACCCGCGAGCAGTACTTC.

The CDR3 sequence: CASRRGSVNTEAFF. The CDR3 nucleotides are TGTGCCAGCAGGCGGGGTAGCGTGAACACTGAAGCTTTCTTT. The chain employs TRBV3-1 and TRBJ1-1; D ambiguous. Germline V CDR1 and CDR2: LGHDT, YNNKEL (reference sequence). The CDR3 totals 14 residues. Trimming cost V 6 bases and J 0 bases, with 11 bases left between them.

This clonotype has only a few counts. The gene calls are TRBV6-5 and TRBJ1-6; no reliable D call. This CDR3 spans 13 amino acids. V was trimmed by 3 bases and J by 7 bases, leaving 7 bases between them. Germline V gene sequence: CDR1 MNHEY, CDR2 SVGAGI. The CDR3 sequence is CASSYKENSPLHF. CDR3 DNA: TGTGCCAGCAGTTATAAGGAGAATTCACCCCTCCACTTT.

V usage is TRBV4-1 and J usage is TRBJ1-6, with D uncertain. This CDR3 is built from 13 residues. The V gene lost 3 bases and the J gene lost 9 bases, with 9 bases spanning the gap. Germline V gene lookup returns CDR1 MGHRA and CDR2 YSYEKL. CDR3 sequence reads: CASSQGEASPLHF. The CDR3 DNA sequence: TGCGCCAGCAGCCAGGGTGAGGCTTCACCCCTCCACTTT.

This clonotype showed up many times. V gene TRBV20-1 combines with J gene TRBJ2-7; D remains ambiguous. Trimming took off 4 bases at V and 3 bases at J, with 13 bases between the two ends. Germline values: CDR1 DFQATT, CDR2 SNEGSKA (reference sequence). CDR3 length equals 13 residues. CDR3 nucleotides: TGCAGTGCTATCCTACCGCCAGTCTACGAGCAGTACTTC. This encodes CSAILPPVYEQYF.

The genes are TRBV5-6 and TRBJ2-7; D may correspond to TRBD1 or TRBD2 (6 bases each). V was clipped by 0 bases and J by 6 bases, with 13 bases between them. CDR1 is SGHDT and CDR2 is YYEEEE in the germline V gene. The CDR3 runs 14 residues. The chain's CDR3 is CASSLVSGGGEQYF. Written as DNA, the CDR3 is TGTGCCAGCAGCTTGGTATCCGGGGGCGGCGAGCAGTACTTC. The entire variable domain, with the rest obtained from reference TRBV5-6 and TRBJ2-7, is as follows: DAGVTQSPTHLIKTRGQQVTLRCSPKSGHDTVSWYQQALGQGPQFIFQYYEEEERQRGNFPDRFSGHQFPNYSSELNVNALLLGDSALYLCASSLVSGGGEQYFGPGTRLTVT.

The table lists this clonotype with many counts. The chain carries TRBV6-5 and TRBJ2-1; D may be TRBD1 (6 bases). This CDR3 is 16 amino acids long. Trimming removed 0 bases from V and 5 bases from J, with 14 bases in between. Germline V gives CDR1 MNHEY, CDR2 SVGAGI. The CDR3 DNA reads TGTGCCAGCAGTTACTCACAGGGTACCCCAAACAATGAGCAGTTCTTC. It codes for CASSYSQGTPNNEQFF.

The CDR3 DNA reads as TGCAGTGCCCCTAGCGGGGGTCACTCCTACGAGCAGTACTTC. Translating gives CSAPSGGHSYEQYF. The gene calls are TRBV20-1 and TRBJ2-7; TRBD2 matches at 10 bases. Germline assignment: CDR1 DFQATT and CDR2 SNEGSKA (reference sequence). The V gene end was trimmed by 6 bases and the J gene end by 0 bases; junction bases not matched to a gene: 5. The CDR3 is 14 residues long.